This TCR beta chain was captured in a study of T-cell memory formation after mild COVID-19. TCRdb re-analysed the 5' RACE reads in MiXCR, keeping a single row per CDR3 protein. The sample carries 120,000 to 150,000 distinct CDR3 sequences, roughly 6.3% recorded once. V was shortened by 0 bases and J by 5 bases, with 11 bases between the two germline ends. Germline CDR1 reads SGDLS; CDR2 reads YYNGEE. The CDR3 extends over 14 amino acids. This TCR was sampled from an adult woman who had mild COVID-19 (a few samples of this study predate the infection). Cell type and time point are not known. The chain employs TRBV9 and TRBJ2-5; D might be TRBD2 (6 bases). Sample: PBMCs or a T cell subset sorted from them (not recorded which). The CDR3 spells CASSVDRGWETQYF. CDR3 coding DNA: TGTGCCAGCAGCGTAGACCGGGGGTGGGAGACCCAGTACTTC.